This entry is about one T cell receptor beta chain. Its antigen is currently not known. Qualities for individual bases were not recorded, and no much larger clone is one base off. The sample is drawn from a study of shared clonotypes between healthy human individuals (dated by TCRdb to the early 2020s). For the wider study: The cohort included a few men and a couple of women between 18 and 49 years of age. For each donor, CD4 naive and CD4 memory were each run on three plates, CD8 naive on two plates, and CD8 memory on one plate. To estimate repertoire size and how much clonotypes are shared between individuals, the study performed deep sequencing of blood TCR repertoires from five healthy adults. To increase sequencing depth and limit assay-specific biases, TCR repertoire library preparation and sequencing were carried out by different laboratories using diverse techniques. Between about 0.9 and 10 billion PBMCs per donor were obtained by leukapheresis.

Using the deep immunoSEQ assay, multiplex PCR amplified TCR CDR3 regions from genomic DNA. Extracted genomic DNA from each cell subset was distributed evenly across all wells of several immunoSEQ 96-well plates, and each plate was treated as a replicate. Each replicate PCR for sorted subsets received about 200 ng genomic DNA, equal to around 32,000 T cell genomes. The purified libraries were quantified using a Qubit 3.0 fluorometer, sized with a Bioanalyzer 2100, and then quantified again using the KAPA Library Quantification kit. Each immunoSEQ 96-well plate was sequenced on its own single-read 150-cycle Illumina NextSeq 550 flow cell. The study's own analysis went as follows. Because only junctional sequences without quality scores were contained in the immunoSEQ output, filtering matching that applied to full-length reads could not be performed. Sequences were annotated with PyIR, a Python wrapper for IgBLAST v1.9, and V/J genes and CDR3 were assigned using IMGT germline references. Reads with weak V/J assignments (E-value above 1e-6), missing CDR3, stop codons, out-of-frame junctions, or ambiguous translated residues were removed. V3J clonotypes were defined by identical inferred V gene, J gene, and CDR3 amino acid sequence. The percentage overlap between two repertoires was calculated by dividing the number of shared unique clonotypes by the size of the smaller repertoire. RTK rarefaction, the Chao1 estimator, and Recon v2.1 estimates of unobserved clonotypes were used to assess repertoire richness. OLGA was used to compute generation probabilities for all TCRbeta clonotypes that the gDNA method yielded from a few donors. TCRdb obtained this table from immuneACCESS and retained in-frame rearrangements with V and J assigned. These tables miss some clones; where compared with another copy, unresolved V genes account for less than half of the shortfall, and the remainder is unexplained. V and J calls and clone size are given by that table; D and trimming were obtained from the DNA. The sample table shows over 950,000 clones, and approximately 80% are seen once. The ten largest make up roughly 0.83% of the sample.

The research as a whole found: Clonotypes shared by all four sorted-subset donors showed higher generation probabilities than non-shared clonotypes. Even with the large sequencing depth, rarefaction of the sorted-subset datasets indicated that sequencing was incomplete. Because the study included only a small number of donors, the genetic and exposure-history diversity represented was limited. Estimated clonotype richness was generally larger for naive than for memory subsets. Approximately 5% of naive CD4, 3.5% of naive CD8, around 2.3% of memory CD4, and 0.35% to 0.5% of memory CD8 clonotypes were shared across four donors. Sampling was limited to blood, and TCR repertoires in tissue likely differ from TCR repertoires in blood. Pairwise subsampling indicated that sequencing depth was expected to affect the degree of clonotype sharing among donors.

The donors were healthy, HIV-negative adults who had no recently reported acute infections or vaccinations. Every donor was a Caucasian adult living in Nashville, Tennessee, USA. CD4+ T cells were enriched through magnetic negative selection, after which naive cells were positively selected on CD45RA and the remaining negative fraction served as the memory subset. Blood was collected by leukapheresis, and PBMCs were isolated by Ficoll-Histopaque density gradient centrifugation and then cryopreserved in liquid nitrogen vapor phase. Purity and quantity of every magnetically sorted T cell population were checked by analytical flow cytometry. From each sorted fraction, genomic DNA was isolated and quantified by UV absorbance on a Nanodrop 2000c. This clonotype was sampled from a man in his late teens or twenties in good health. Some clones in this sample may be carry-over from other donors' samples. The sample consisted of memory CD4+ T cells from PBMCs. This specimen's cell subset or site label, per the study, means: CD45RA-negative fraction.

The nucleotide sequence is TGCGCCAGCAGCTTGGTTTGGACAGGGGAGGGAGAGACCCAGTACTTC. The resulting protein is CASSLVWTGEGETQYF. The chain is made from TRBV5-1 and TRBJ2-5; TRBD1 aligns with 9 central bases. CDR1 and CDR2 were assigned from the germline V gene as SGHRS and YFSETQ. Germline trimming: 0 bases from V, 4 bases from J; junction bases outside gene matches: 7. Counted from cysteine to phenylalanine, this CDR3 has 16 amino acids. Of all the DNA, just the CDR3 is kept, 48 bases in frame from base 1.